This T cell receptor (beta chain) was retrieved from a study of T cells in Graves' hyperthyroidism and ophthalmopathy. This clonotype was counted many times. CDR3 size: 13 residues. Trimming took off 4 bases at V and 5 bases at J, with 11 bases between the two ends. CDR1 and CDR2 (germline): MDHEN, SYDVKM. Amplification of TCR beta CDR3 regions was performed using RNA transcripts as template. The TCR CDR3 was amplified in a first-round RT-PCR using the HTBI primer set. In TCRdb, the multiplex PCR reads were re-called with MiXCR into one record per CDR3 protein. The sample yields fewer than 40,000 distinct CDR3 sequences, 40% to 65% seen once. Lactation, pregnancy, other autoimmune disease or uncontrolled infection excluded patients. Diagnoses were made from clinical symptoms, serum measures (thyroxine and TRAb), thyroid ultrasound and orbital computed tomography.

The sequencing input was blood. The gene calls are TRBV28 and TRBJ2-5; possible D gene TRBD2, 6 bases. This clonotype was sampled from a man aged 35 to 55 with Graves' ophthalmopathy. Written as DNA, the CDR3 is TGTGCCAGCAGTTCGACTAGTAGGGAGACCCAGTACTTC. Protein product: CASSSTSRETQYF.